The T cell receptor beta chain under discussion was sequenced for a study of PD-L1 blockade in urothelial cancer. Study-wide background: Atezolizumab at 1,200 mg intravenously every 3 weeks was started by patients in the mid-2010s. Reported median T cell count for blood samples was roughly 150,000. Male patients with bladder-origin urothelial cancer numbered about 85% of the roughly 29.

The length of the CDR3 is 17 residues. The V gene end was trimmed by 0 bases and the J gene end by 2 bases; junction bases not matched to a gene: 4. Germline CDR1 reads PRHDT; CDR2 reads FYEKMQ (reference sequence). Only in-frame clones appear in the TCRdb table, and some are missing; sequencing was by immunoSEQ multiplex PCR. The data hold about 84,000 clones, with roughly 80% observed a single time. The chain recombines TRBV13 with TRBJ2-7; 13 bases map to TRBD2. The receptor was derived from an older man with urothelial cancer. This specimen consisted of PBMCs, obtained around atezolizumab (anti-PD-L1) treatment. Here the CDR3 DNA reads TGTGCCAGCAGCTTAGGCTGGACTAGCGGGAGACCCTACGAGCAGTACTTC. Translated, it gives CASSLGWTSGRPYEQYF.